This passage covers 12 T cell receptor beta chains from one sample sequenced in a study of regulatory T cells in long-lasting Graves disease. Time point of the sample: newly diagnosed GD, antithyroid drugs for less than 3 months. PBMC-extracted RNA yielded the TCR library. Library construction for TCR beta used iRepertoire HTBI primers and Arm-PCR of CDR3 regions. A single record per CDR3 protein comes from TCRdb applying MiXCR to the multiplex PCR reads. Of under 300,000 distinct CDR3 sequences in the sample, roughly a fifth were seen once. Sequencing was performed on peripheral blood mononuclear cells (PBMCs), taken at new diagnosis, from a patient treated with antithyroid drugs. These receptors were obtained from a female donor with Graves disease.

In nucleotides, the CDR3 is TGTGCCAGCAGCTTAGTATCGGGAGAAGGGATCAATGAGCAGTTCTTC. As protein: CASSLVSGEGINEQFF. The chain recombines TRBV7-6 with TRBJ2-1, with a tentative D call TRBD2 (6 bases). The CDR3 contains 16 residues. Germline V gene data show CDR1 as SGHVS and CDR2 as FNYEAQ. Trimming removed 1 base at V and 6 bases at J, with 16 bases between.

The table lists this clonotype with many counts. The chain joins TRBV2 to TRBJ2-3; D not certain. Trimming cost V 2 bases and J 4 bases, with 16 bases left between them. Germline CDR1 reads SNHLY; CDR2 reads FYNNEI. The CDR3 has 16 amino acids. The CDR3 coding sequence is TGTGCCAGCAGTGAAACCGAGCAACCACCCCCAGATACGCAGTATTTT. Its protein product is CASSETEQPPPDTQYF.

The gene calls are TRBV12-3 or TRBV12-4 and TRBJ2-4; possibly TRBD1 for D (6 bases). Trimming left V 2 bases short and J 10 bases short, with 15 bases between. This CDR3 has 14 residues. CDR3 sequence: CASSLFRKTGIQYF. The DNA for the CDR3 is TGTGCCAGCAGTTTATTCCGGAAAACAGGGATTCAGTACTTC.

Worth noting for this clonotype: A read error likely explains this, since a far larger clone differs by one base. V usage is TRBV5-5 and J usage is TRBJ2-1, with D unclear. V was clipped by 3 bases and J by 10 bases, with 20 bases between them. CDR1 SGHKS and CDR2 YYEKEE come from the germline V gene (reference sequence). The CDR3 runs to 15 residues. The CDR3 coding sequence is TGTGCCAGCAGCTCGCCGGACCAAATCTTCTACGAGCAGTTCTTC. Encoded protein: CASSSPDQIFYEQFF.

Comments on this clonotype: It differs at one base from a far larger clone, so likely a read error. CDR3 in amino acids: CASSQGQGVYNEQYF. The CDR3 DNA reads as TGCGCCAGCAGCCAGGGACAGGGGGTATACAATGAGCAGTACTTC. This chain links TRBV5-1 with TRBJ2-7; 11 nucleotides agree with TRBD1. The CDR3 is 15 residues long. The J segment lost 7 bases and the V segment lost 4 bases, leaving 10 bases of the junction unmatched. Per the germline V gene, CDR1 is SGHRS and CDR2 is YFSETQ.

This clonotype was recorded a few times. The rearrangement uses TRBV28 and TRBJ2-7, with D uncertain. The CDR3 covers 14 residues. Trimming took off 6 bases at V and 0 bases at J, with 12 bases between the two ends. CDR1 MDHEN and CDR2 SYDVKM come from the germline V gene. CDR3 in amino acids: CASSNSLGSYEQYF. The CDR3 DNA follows: TGTGCCAGCAGCAATAGTTTGGGCTCCTACGAGCAGTACTTC.

The chain links TRBV3-1 to TRBJ2-2, with D uncertain. CDR3 size: 14 residues. With 4 bases removed from V and 0 bases from J, the gap between germline ends came to 6 bases. Germline V CDR1 and CDR2: LGHDT, YNNKEL (reference sequence). CDR3 in amino acids: CASSPTPNTGELFF. The CDR3 bases are TGTGCCAGCAGCCCGACACCGAACACCGGGGAGCTGTTTTTT.

Many counts were recorded for this clonotype. The rearrangement joins TRBV12-3 or TRBV12-4 to TRBJ2-7; D gene uncertain. This CDR3 spans 13 amino acids. The germline V and J ends were trimmed by 3 bases and 4 bases, with 10 bases remaining between them. CDR3 in amino acids: CASSFSLAYEQYF. The CDR3 bases are TGTGCCAGCAGTTTTTCCCTCGCATACGAGCAGTACTTC.

In this sample, this clonotype turned up many times. Here the CDR3 DNA reads TGTGCCAGCAGCTTTAGGGGGCGACCGGAGACCCAGTACTTC. This translates into CASSFRGRPETQYF. The chain couples TRBV7-2 to TRBJ2-5, with 7 bases aligning to TRBD1. V lost 3 bases to trimming and J lost 5 bases; unmatched junction nucleotides: 6. The length of the CDR3 is 14 residues. Germline CDR1 SGHTA, CDR2 FQGNSA. Drawing the rest from reference TRBV7-2 and TRBJ2-5, the complete variable domain is GAGVSQSPSNKVTEKGKDVELRCDPISGHTALYWYRQSLGQGLEFLIYFQGNSAPDKSGLPSDRFSAERTGGSVSTLTIQRTQQEDSAVYLCASSFRGRPETQYFGPGTRLLVL.

This clonotype was picked up a small number of times. The CDR3 DNA sequence: TGTGCCAGCAGCCCGGGCTGGGGTGGTCTCTACGAGCAGTACTTC. This gives the protein CASSPGWGGLYEQYF. The V call is TRBV6-2 or TRBV6-3, the J call TRBJ2-7; D is unresolved. With 6 bases removed from V and 3 bases from J, the gap between germline ends came to 18 bases. Germline-derived CDR1 and CDR2 are MNHEY and SVGEGT. This CDR3 comprises 15 residues.

This clonotype was seen a few times. The V call is TRBV27, the J call TRBJ2-1; D not resolved. Germline CDR1 reads MNHEY; CDR2 reads SMNVEV (reference sequence). V gave up 8 bases and J gave up 7 bases, with 9 bases separating them. This CDR3 spans 11 amino acids. CDR3 sequence reads: CASEENNEQFF. The CDR3 DNA reads as TGTGCCAGCGAAGAGAATAATGAGCAGTTCTTC.

The V gene is TRBV19, the J gene TRBJ2-7, with 8 bases matching TRBD1. The CDR3 length is 16 residues. The germline CDR1 and CDR2 sequences are LNHDA and SQIVND (reference sequence). With V trimmed by 3 bases and J by 2 bases, 9 bases remained unmatched. CDR3 sequence reads: CASSITPGTGPYEQYF. In DNA form, the CDR3 reads TGTGCCAGTAGTATCACCCCCGGGACAGGTCCCTACGAGCAGTACTTC.